This TCR beta chain originates from a study of blood T cell repertoires in COVID-19 (dated by TCRdb to the early 2020s). For the study in its entirety: Samples from collaborators originated in the United States, Italy and Spain and spanned both the acute and convalescent phases of COVID-19. The material from the prospective study consisted of cDNA or gDNA derived from T cells, B-cell-depleted T cells, or PBMCs. The dataset comprised deeply sampled blood TCRbeta repertoires from subjects exposed to, actively infected with, or recovered from COVID-19. A freely available public database, intended as a resource for researchers studying the immune response to SARS-CoV-2, is where the repertoires were released. Samples came from the ongoing ImmuneRACE study (first 160 participants) plus 1,254 subjects from 6 global collaborators. A de-identified subject ID, COVID-19 status, age in years and sex were almost always included in the sample metadata. Where available, HLA class I and class II types were taken from metadata supplied by the sample provider and were not determined by assay-based typing.

General study outcomes and caveats: Clinical and demographic metadata were provided uncurated, with the amount varying by source and participant.

TCRbeta CDR3 regions were amplified from genomic DNA using the immunoSEQ Assay, a bias-controlled multiplex PCR. Regarding the original processing steps: The number of nucleated cells in each sample was estimated by amplification of reference gene primers within the assay. To quantify the absolute abundance of each unique TCRbeta CDR3 rearrangement, sequence reads were collapsed and filtered. For each sample, productive Simpson clonality was calculated as the square root of Simpson's diversity index across productive rearrangements. TCRdb took this table from immuneACCESS and kept in-frame rearrangements with V and J called. Such tables lack part of the clones; where checked against another copy, unresolved V genes explain under half of the gap, and the rest is unexplained. V, J and clone size are taken as reported in that table, and D and trimming were inferred from the DNA itself. In all, the sample holds about 200,000 clones, and 85% to 90% of those were seen once. Roughly 2.2% of the sample is held by the ten biggest clonotypes.

Trimming at the junction amounts to 0 bases on V and 6 bases on J, and the germline ends lie 9 bases apart. The CDR3 goes from the cysteine to the phenylalanine over 13 residues. This entry keeps only the CDR3 DNA: 39 bases, framed from base 1. CDR1 SGHNT and CDR2 YYREEE are derived from the germline V gene (reference sequence). On this clone itself: Its antigen remains undetermined. No base quality values were provided; no much bigger clone lies one nucleotide off.

Collaborating institutions collected whole blood in K2EDTA tubes following their own protocols. For TCRbeta analysis, collaborators shipped samples in one of three forms: frozen whole blood, isolated PBMCs, or DNA extracted from either of those sample types. Material for sequencing was peripheral blood. The sequence came from a woman between 50 and 59 years old with acute or convalescent COVID-19. Recombination joined TRBV5-4 with TRBJ1-2, with no confidently assigned D gene. The CDR3 reads as follows: CASSLVGGDGYTF. The DNA reads TGTGCCAGCAGCTTGGTCGGCGGGGATGGCTACACCTTC.